These 26 T cell receptor beta chains originate from one sample sequenced in a study of post-analysis software for immune sequencing data. Built from TCR beta cDNA, the libraries had unique molecular identifiers in them. In TCRdb, the PCR reads were re-called with MiXCR into one record per CDR3 protein. The profile shows a few hundred thousand distinct CDR3 sequences, 45% of them singletons. Study-level points and caveats: Comparison of patients with controls showed four or five TRBV segments more frequent in patients, TRBV5-6, TRBV5-1 and TRBV20-1 among them.

These receptors' antigens are unknown. The sample comprised blood. Receptor source: a girl between 5 and 17 years old with multiple sclerosis.

The sample holds a few counts of this clonotype. The rearrangement uses TRBV3-1 and TRBJ2-7; 9 nucleotides agree with TRBD1. Germline V gene data show CDR1 as LGHDT and CDR2 as YNNKEL (reference sequence). With 5 bases clipped from V and 4 bases from J, the junction kept 3 bases outside the gene matches. The CDR3 spans 13 residues. CDR3 sequence (DNA): TGTGCCAGCAGCTGGGACAGGGAGTACGAGCAGTACTTC. It yields the protein CASSWDREYEQYF.

V gene TRBV28 combines with J gene TRBJ1-1, with 9 bases fitting TRBD1. Germline V gene data show CDR1 as MDHEN and CDR2 as SYDVKM. The CDR3 extends over 15 amino acids. With V trimmed by 2 bases and J by 2 bases, 3 bases remained unmatched. The CDR3 bases are TGTGCCAGCAGTTTAGGGACAGGGTACAACACTGAAGCTTTCTTT. It translates to CASSLGTGYNTEAFF. Full variable domain (remainder filled in from reference TRBV28 and TRBJ1-1): DVKVTQSSRYLVKRTGEKVFLECVQDMDHENMFWYRQDPGLGLRLIYFSYDVKMKEKGDIPEGYSVSREKKERFSLILESASTNQTSMYLCASSLGTGYNTEAFFGQGTRLTVV.

This clonotype was counted only a few times. This rearrangement joins TRBV5-5 to TRBJ2-7; TRBD2 agrees at 7 bases. Germline CDR1 is SGHKS and CDR2 is YYEKEE (reference sequence). CDR3 length: 15 residues. After removal of 2 bases from V and 0 bases from J, the junction contained 5 bases not matched to a gene. The CDR3 sequence: CASSFSGELSYEQYF. The CDR3 nucleotides read TGTGCCAGCAGCTTCAGCGGGGAACTCTCCTACGAGCAGTACTTC.

The CDR3 reads CAISGTDTDTQYF. The CDR3, as DNA: TGTGCCATATCCGGGACTGACACAGATACGCAGTATTTT. The chain recombines TRBV10-3 with TRBJ2-3; tentative D call: TRBD2 (6 bases). V dropped 9 bases and J dropped 2 bases, with 12 bases sitting between them. Germline assignment: CDR1 ENHRY and CDR2 SYGVKD. CDR3 length: 13 residues.

The chain couples TRBV7-2 to TRBJ1-6; tentatively, D is TRBD1 (6 bases). The germline V gene encodes CDR1 SGHTA and CDR2 FQGNSA. Between the trimmed V and J ends, which lost 0 bases and 8 bases, there was a span of 14 bases. This CDR3 has 16 residues. The CDR3 loop is CASSLAAGQPHSPLHF. The CDR3 nucleotides are TGTGCCAGCAGCTTAGCCGCAGGACAGCCTCATTCACCCCTCCACTTT. The full variable domain, its missing parts supplied by reference TRBV7-2 and TRBJ1-6, is GAGVSQSPSNKVTEKGKDVELRCDPISGHTALYWYRQSLGQGLEFLIYFQGNSAPDKSGLPSDRFSAERTGGSVSTLTIQRTQQEDSAVYLCASSLAAGQPHSPLHFGNGTRLTVT.

This clonotype was counted between two and nine times. The J gene is TRBJ2-1, the V gene TRBV7-3, with D uncertain. Germline assignment: CDR1 SGHTA and CDR2 FQGTGA. The CDR3 totals 14 residues. V lost 0 bases and J 6 bases, leaving 9 bases between the germline ends. This CDR3 reads CASSLTSSGNEQFF. In DNA form, the CDR3 reads TGTGCCAGCAGCTTAACTAGCTCGGGCAATGAGCAGTTCTTC.

This clonotype was observed a handful of times. V is TRBV20-1 and J is TRBJ2-1, with TRBD2 matching 8 bases. The CDR3 spans 17 residues. Germline V gene data show CDR1 as DFQATT and CDR2 as SNEGSKA (reference sequence). V shed 4 bases and J 0 bases; nucleotides not matched to a gene: 11. CDR3 bases: TGCAGTGCTACCACCGGGACTAGGAAGATCTCCTACAATGAGCAGTTCTTC. This translates into CSATTGTRKISYNEQFF.

About this clonotype itself: At one end the junction does not follow the germline gene, possibly because of a read error. The genes are TRBV7-8 and TRBJ2-7; the D is unclear. Germline V gene data show CDR1 as SGHVS and CDR2 as FQNEAQ. The CDR3 extends over 13 amino acids. CDR3 amino acids: CASSLGRGYGQYF. CDR3 sequence (DNA): TGTGCCAGCAGCTTAGGACGCGGCTACGGGCAGTACTTC.

This chain uses TRBV6-6 with TRBJ2-3, with 7 bases identical to TRBD2. The trim removed 2 bases at V and 1 base at J, leaving 3 bases unmatched. The CDR3 loop spans 15 amino acids. The V gene's germline CDR1 is MNHNY and CDR2 SVGAGI (reference sequence). The CDR3 protein is CASSYGGGRTDTQYF. The CDR3 bases are TGTGCCAGCAGTTACGGCGGGGGACGCACAGATACGCAGTATTTT.

This CDR3 is CSARDFRDNGNQPQHF. Written as DNA, the CDR3 is TGCAGTGCTAGAGATTTTCGGGACAATGGAAATCAGCCCCAGCATTTT. The V call is TRBV20-1, the J call TRBJ1-5; the D gene is possibly TRBD1 (6 bases). Trimming cost V 0 bases and J 4 bases, with 16 bases left between them. The germline V gene has CDR1 DFQATT and CDR2 SNEGSKA (reference sequence). The CDR3 sequence is 16 residues long.

This clonotype appeared many times. Its ends do not fully match the called genes, so a read error is possible. This sequence joins TRBV7-2 and TRBJ1-4; 7 bases fit TRBD1. The CDR3 runs 13 residues. CDR1 is SGHTA, CDR2 FQGNSA, per germline. CDR3 coding DNA: TGCGCCAGCAGCTTGGACAGGAATGAAAAACTGTTTTTT. This codes for CASSLDRNEKLFF.

The chain is built from TRBV7-9 and TRBJ2-1; TRBD2 agrees at 10 bases. The CDR3 totals 18 residues. Germline trimming cut 2 bases from V and 4 bases from J; bases unmatched to any gene: 11. Germline V gene sequence: CDR1 SEHNR, CDR2 FQNEAQ (reference sequence). CDR3: CASSLRASGRAPYNEQFF. The CDR3 coding sequence is TGTGCCAGCAGCTTAAGGGCCAGCGGGAGGGCCCCATACAATGAGCAGTTCTTC.

The chain combines TRBV24-1 with TRBJ2-4; D might be TRBD2 (5 bases). The assigned J gene may be wrong: the sequence end matches TRBJ2-7 better. CDR3 length equals 14 residues. CDR1 and CDR2 from the germline V gene are KGHDR and SFDVKD. The CDR3 sequence: CATSDPGISYEQYF. The CDR3 nucleotides are TGTGCCACCAGTGACCCCGGGATTAGCTACGAGCAGTACTTC.

A word on this clonotype: Mismatch with germline at one junction end may stem from a read error. CDR3 region: CASSQDRGQGLYGASYDEQFF. CDR3 sequence (DNA): TGCGCCAGCAGCCAAGATCGGGGACAGGGTCTTTACGGGGCCTCCTACGATGAGCAGTTCTTC. This chain uses TRBV4-3 with TRBJ2-1; 9 positions match TRBD1. Germline CDR1 and CDR2: LGHNA and YSLEER. The CDR3 runs 21 residues.

A few counts support this clonotype. This chain uses TRBV7-8 with TRBJ2-3; D unresolved. Between the trimmed V and J ends, which lost 0 bases and 8 bases, there was a span of 15 bases. This CDR3 region has 15 residues. From germline, CDR1 is SGHVS and CDR2 FQNEAQ. Written as DNA, the CDR3 is TGTGCCAGCAGCTTAGCTGGCGATGAGTTTGGTACGCAGTATTTT. Encoded protein: CASSLAGDEFGTQYF.

The genes are TRBV11-1 and TRBJ2-4; D is perhaps TRBD2 (5 bases). Near its end, the DNA agrees better with TRBJ2-7, so the J call may be wrong. The CDR3 has 13 amino acids. Germline loops: CDR1 SGHAT, CDR2 FQDESV (reference sequence). This CDR3 is CASSFGYEGEQYF. Here the CDR3 DNA reads TGTGCCAGCAGCTTCGGGTATGAGGGCGAGCAGTACTTC.

This clonotype turned up a few times. The genes are TRBV20-1 and TRBJ2-7; 10 positions agree with TRBD2. The ends lost 6 bases at V and 2 bases at J; junction bases unmatched: 7. Germline CDR1 is DFQATT and CDR2 is SNEGSKA (reference sequence). The CDR3 extends over 14 amino acids. The CDR3: CSAAYGTSAYEQYF. The CDR3, as DNA: TGCAGTGCAGCGTACGGGACTAGCGCCTACGAGCAGTACTTC.

The chain links TRBV6-5 to TRBJ1-2; 9 bases agree with TRBD1. The V and J ends lost 5 bases and 6 bases, in that order; junction bases with no gene match: 13. The germline V gene has CDR1 MNHEY and CDR2 SVGAGI. This CDR3 comprises 16 residues. This CDR3 is CASSTTYDDRGDGYTF. The CDR3 bases are TGTGCCAGCAGTACCACTTACGACGACAGGGGGGATGGCTACACCTTC.

In its sample, this clonotype was seen a few times. The J gene is TRBJ1-1, the V gene TRBV12-3 or TRBV12-4, with D uncertain. V dropped 6 bases and J dropped 1 base, with 9 bases sitting between them. The CDR3 is made up of 13 amino acids. CDR3 sequence reads: CASSPGENTEAFF. CDR3 sequence (DNA): TGTGCCAGCAGCCCTGGCGAGAACACTGAAGCTTTCTTT.

This rearrangement joins TRBV20-1 to TRBJ2-7; TRBD1 aligns across 8 bases. The CDR3 length is 14 residues. CDR1 is DFQATT, CDR2 SNEGSKA, per germline (reference sequence). Trimming removed 0 bases from V and 2 bases from J; junction bases left unmatched: 3. CDR3 DNA: TGCAGTGCTAGAGATTGGACAGGGACCTACGAGCAGTACTTC. Its translation: CSARDWTGTYEQYF.

The rearrangement uses TRBV7-2 and TRBJ2-1; D may be TRBD2 (5 bases). CDR3 length equals 13 residues. Germline CDR1 SGHTA, CDR2 FQGNSA. Trimming cost V 4 bases and J 3 bases, with 7 bases left between them. The CDR3, as DNA: TGTGCCAGCAGCTACGGGGTCTACAATGAGCAGTTCTTC. It encodes CASSYGVYNEQFF.

This chain uses TRBV2 with TRBJ1-5; D uncertain. Germline V gives CDR1 SNHLY, CDR2 FYNNEI. This CDR3 region has 13 residues. Trimming took off 3 bases at V and 4 bases at J, with 7 bases between the two ends. The CDR3 loop is CASSEHKNQPQHF. CDR3 DNA sequence: TGTGCCAGCAGTGAGCACAAAAATCAGCCCCAGCATTTT.

This clonotype was observed a few times. The chain combines TRBV6-1 with TRBJ2-7; possible D gene TRBD1, 6 bases. V lost 6 bases and J lost 2, with 26 bases in between. The CDR3 sequence is 18 residues long. Germline CDR1 and CDR2: MNHNS and SASEGT. The CDR3 DNA reads as TGTGCCAGCAGCCGTCCTCCCAACAGGGACCCATCCACCTACGAGCAGTACTTC. Amino acid sequence: CASSRPPNRDPSTYEQYF.

This clonotype was observed a handful of times. This rearrangement joins TRBV2 to TRBJ2-7; perhaps TRBD1 as D (6 bases). The CDR3 consists of 12 residues. The V and J ends lost 3 bases and 5 bases respectively, with 8 bases between them. Germline lookup yields CDR1 SNHLY and CDR2 FYNNEI. CDR3 sequence reads: CASSEQGHEQYF. CDR3 sequence (DNA): TGTGCCAGCAGTGAGCAGGGGCACGAGCAGTACTTC.

V is TRBV9 and J is TRBJ2-1; D not resolved. Trimming left V 0 bases short and J 8 bases short, with 9 bases between. Germline-derived CDR1 and CDR2 are SGDLS and YYNGEE. The CDR3 runs to 13 residues. The chain's CDR3 is CASSVGGMDEQFF. DNA for the CDR3: TGTGCCAGCAGCGTAGGAGGTATGGATGAGCAGTTCTTC.

This chain connects TRBV14 to TRBJ1-6, with 10 bases identical to TRBD1. CDR3 length: 14 amino acids. V was pared by 4 bases and J by 10 bases, with 4 bases of the junction left unmatched. Germline lookup yields CDR1 SGHDN and CDR2 FVKESK. CDR3 sequence reads: CASSRGQGGSPLHF. CDR3 in DNA: TGTGCCAGCAGCCGCGGACAGGGGGGCTCACCCCTCCACTTT.